This is a list of T cell receptor beta chains from one sample in a study of beta chain features in type 1 diabetes. Data came from immunoSEQ multiplex PCR; TCRdb stores just in-frame clones and leaves some out. The table records 350,000 to 400,000 clones, roughly 16% of them present only once. Sequencing was done on a sample of naive CD4+ T cells from blood. The receptor source for this set is a woman aged 18 to 35 in good health. Both conserved end residues are part of each CDR3. Each record gives: D gene, clone size, V gene, J gene, CDR3 protein, CDR3 DNA. A D gene is named only where the DNA matches it firmly. Not all rows give a size; the values are once, few, many and, for expanded clones, a class.

D gene: TRBD2
clone size: few
V gene: TRBV4-2
J gene: TRBJ2-3
CDR3 protein: CASSSLKREIVADTQYF
CDR3 DNA: TGTGCCAGCAGCTCCCTGAAGCGGGAGATTGTGGCAGATACGCAGTATTTT

D gene: -
clone size: -
V gene: TRBV6-6
J gene: TRBJ2-1
CDR3 protein: CASRTRRGTYNEQFF
CDR3 DNA: TGTGCCAGCAGAACACGGAGGGGAACCTACAATGAGCAGTTCTTC

D gene: TRBD2
clone size: few
V gene: TRBV29-1
J gene: TRBJ2-3
CDR3 protein: CSVSGRNTDTQYF
CDR3 DNA: TGCAGCGTTAGCGGGAGAAACACAGATACGCAGTATTTT

D gene: -
clone size: -
V gene: TRBV30
J gene: TRBJ1-5
CDR3 protein: CAWSAKWTGGYSNQPQHF
CDR3 DNA: TGTGCCTGGAGTGCCAAGTGGACTGGCGGATATAGCAATCAGCCCCAGCATTTT

D gene: -
clone size: -
V gene: TRBV4-3
J gene: TRBJ2-3
CDR3 protein: CASSPGTALPADTQYF
CDR3 DNA: TGCGCCAGCAGCCCGGGGACTGCGTTGCCCGCAGATACGCAGTATTTT

D gene: -
clone size: -
V gene: TRBV7-2
J gene: TRBJ1-2
CDR3 protein: CASSTRAGGYGYTF
CDR3 DNA: TGTGCCAGCAGCACCAGGGCCGGGGGCTATGGCTACACCTTC

D gene: -
clone size: few
V gene: TRBV5-1
J gene: TRBJ2-3
CDR3 protein: CASSAGQSTDTQYF
CDR3 DNA: TGCGCCAGCAGCGCGGGACAGAGCACAGATACGCAGTATTTT

D gene: TRBD1
clone size: -
V gene: TRBV29-1
J gene: TRBJ2-1
CDR3 protein: CSVEGGQAKYNEQFF
CDR3 DNA: TGCAGCGTTGAAGGGGGACAGGCAAAATACAATGAGCAGTTCTTC

D gene: -
clone size: few
V gene: TRBV6-5
J gene: TRBJ2-2
CDR3 protein: CASRGDTGELFF
CDR3 DNA: TGTGCCAGCAGGGGCGACACCGGGGAGCTGTTTTTT

D gene: TRBD2
clone size: -
V gene: TRBV18
J gene: TRBJ2-7
CDR3 protein: CASSPRVTSGSTHEQYF
CDR3 DNA: TGTGCCAGCTCACCACGTGTGACTAGCGGGAGTACCCACGAGCAGTACTTC

D gene: TRBD2
clone size: few
V gene: TRBV5-1
J gene: TRBJ2-1
CDR3 protein: CASSLDWRGSASNEQFF
CDR3 DNA: TGCGCCAGCAGCCTGGACTGGCGCGGGAGCGCTAGCAATGAGCAGTTCTTC

D gene: TRBD2
clone size: -
V gene: TRBV5-1
J gene: TRBJ2-3
CDR3 protein: CASSLAGGSADTQYF
CDR3 DNA: TGCGCCAGCAGCTTGGCTGGCGGGAGCGCAGATACGCAGTATTTT

D gene: -
clone size: -
V gene: TRBV28
J gene: TRBJ1-2
CDR3 protein: CASSFRGANYGYTF
CDR3 DNA: TGTGCCAGCAGTTTTCGGGGGGCAAACTATGGCTACACCTTC

D gene: TRBD1
clone size: few
V gene: TRBV27
J gene: TRBJ1-1
CDR3 protein: CASSPYTGGWAFF
CDR3 DNA: TGTGCCAGCAGTCCCTACACAGGGGGCTGGGCTTTCTTT

D gene: -
clone size: few
V gene: TRBV7-3
J gene: TRBJ1-2
CDR3 protein: CASSFPQGGDPYGYTF
CDR3 DNA: TGTGCCAGCAGCTTCCCTCAGGGAGGGGACCCCTATGGCTACACCTTC

D gene: -
clone size: few
V gene: TRBV5-4
J gene: TRBJ2-3
CDR3 protein: CASSSEGLATDTQYF
CDR3 DNA: TGTGCCAGCAGCTCCGAGGGACTTGCCACAGATACGCAGTATTTT

D gene: -
clone size: few
V gene: TRBV7-2
J gene: TRBJ2-3
CDR3 protein: CASRTTSTDTQYF
CDR3 DNA: TGTGCCAGCAGGACGACTAGCACAGATACGCAGTATTTT

D gene: -
clone size: -
V gene: TRBV6-5
J gene: TRBJ1-2
CDR3 protein: CASSYQGLYGYTF
CDR3 DNA: TGTGCCAGCAGTTACCAGGGACTCTATGGCTACACCTTC

D gene: -
clone size: -
V gene: TRBV9
J gene: TRBJ1-2
CDR3 protein: CASSVGYRANYGYTF
CDR3 DNA: TGTGCCAGCAGCGTAGGTTACAGGGCTAACTATGGCTACACCTTC

D gene: TRBD1
clone size: -
V gene: TRBV7-9
J gene: TRBJ1-2
CDR3 protein: CASSLEITGAHYGYTF
CDR3 DNA: TGTGCCAGCAGCCTCGAAATAACAGGGGCCCACTATGGCTACACCTTC

D gene: TRBD1
clone size: few
V gene: TRBV14
J gene: TRBJ1-5
CDR3 protein: CASSQGTGGGNQPQHF
CDR3 DNA: TGTGCCAGCAGCCAAGGTACAGGGGGCGGTAATCAGCCCCAGCATTTT

D gene: -
clone size: -
V gene: TRBV7-2
J gene: TRBJ2-7
CDR3 protein: CASSSLYEQYF
CDR3 DNA: TGTGCCAGCAGCTCCCTGTACGAGCAGTACTTC

D gene: -
clone size: -
V gene: TRBV6-1
J gene: TRBJ2-7
CDR3 protein: CASFVGQGLYEQYF
CDR3 DNA: TGTGCCAGCTTCGTGGGTCAGGGGCTCTACGAGCAGTACTTC

D gene: -
clone size: -
V gene: TRBV28
J gene: TRBJ2-7
CDR3 protein: CASRPTGNNEQYF
CDR3 DNA: TGTGCCAGCAGGCCTACCGGGAACAACGAGCAGTACTTC

D gene: TRBD2
clone size: few
V gene: TRBV9
J gene: TRBJ2-3
CDR3 protein: CASSVSGSWADTQYF
CDR3 DNA: TGTGCCAGCAGCGTTAGCGGGAGCTGGGCAGATACGCAGTATTTT

D gene: TRBD2
clone size: -
V gene: TRBV5-4
J gene: TRBJ2-1
CDR3 protein: CASSSASGRIYNEQFF
CDR3 DNA: TGTGCCAGCAGCTCGGCTAGCGGGAGGATATACAATGAGCAGTTCTTC

D gene: -
clone size: few
V gene: TRBV29-1
J gene: TRBJ1-1
CDR3 protein: CSVGGANTEAFF
CDR3 DNA: TGCAGCGTTGGAGGTGCCAACACTGAAGCTTTCTTT

D gene: -
clone size: -
V gene: TRBV28
J gene: TRBJ2-2
CDR3 protein: CASRYRDTGELFF
CDR3 DNA: TGTGCCAGCAGATACAGAGACACCGGGGAGCTGTTTTTT

D gene: TRBD2
clone size: -
V gene: TRBV9
J gene: TRBJ2-7
CDR3 protein: CASSVETGGPYEQYF
CDR3 DNA: TGTGCCAGCAGCGTAGAGACGGGAGGGCCTTACGAGCAGTACTTC

D gene: -
clone size: few
V gene: TRBV6-5
J gene: TRBJ1-1
CDR3 protein: CASPRERYTEAFF
CDR3 DNA: TGTGCCAGCCCCAGGGAACGTTACACTGAAGCTTTCTTT

D gene: TRBD2
clone size: few
V gene: TRBV29-1
J gene: TRBJ2-3
CDR3 protein: CSVEGTSGSADTQYF
CDR3 DNA: TGCAGCGTTGAGGGGACTAGCGGGAGCGCAGATACGCAGTATTTT

D gene: TRBD1
clone size: few
V gene: TRBV7-8
J gene: TRBJ2-2
CDR3 protein: CAWQRTGGRTGELFF
CDR3 DNA: TGTGCCTGGCAGAGGACAGGGGGCAGGACCGGGGAGCTGTTTTTT

D gene: -
clone size: few
V gene: TRBV30
J gene: TRBJ1-5
CDR3 protein: CAWSPVLGNQPQHF
CDR3 DNA: TGTGCCTGGAGCCCGGTGCTAGGTAATCAGCCCCAGCATTTT

D gene: TRBD2
clone size: few
V gene: TRBV30
J gene: TRBJ2-5
CDR3 protein: CAWSLGGTSGVQETQYF
CDR3 DNA: TGTGCCTGGAGTTTGGGGGGGACTAGCGGAGTCCAAGAGACCCAGTACTTC

D gene: -
clone size: -
V gene: TRBV18
J gene: TRBJ1-2
CDR3 protein: CASSPQAQGYGYTF
CDR3 DNA: TGTGCCAGCTCACCACAAGCACAGGGCTATGGCTACACCTTC

D gene: -
clone size: -
V gene: TRBV7-9
J gene: TRBJ2-7
CDR3 protein: CASSLLVRAHYEQYF
CDR3 DNA: TGTGCCAGCAGCTTACTAGTCAGGGCTCACTACGAGCAGTACTTC

D gene: TRBD2
clone size: -
V gene: TRBV30
J gene: TRBJ2-7
CDR3 protein: CAWRTSGSYEQYF
CDR3 DNA: TGTGCCTGGAGGACTAGCGGATCCTACGAGCAGTACTTC

D gene: -
clone size: -
V gene: TRBV2
J gene: TRBJ1-5
CDR3 protein: CASNPLRDQPQHF
CDR3 DNA: TGTGCCAGCAATCCTCTACGGGATCAGCCCCAGCATTTT

D gene: -
clone size: -
V gene: TRBV30
J gene: TRBJ2-7
CDR3 protein: CAWSPGVPEQYF
CDR3 DNA: TGTGCCTGGAGCCCCGGGGTGCCAGAGCAGTACTTC